This TCR beta chain was identified in a study of graft-versus-host responses after intestinal transplantation (dated by TCRdb to the early 2020s). With regard to the full study: The transplants that recipients got were multivisceral, liver-intestinal, or isolated intestinal. All recipients received anti-thymocyte globulin induction followed by maintenance tacrolimus and steroids for two to four years. Alloreactive clones were identified by sequencing pre-transplant mixed lymphocyte reaction products and comparing them with unstimulated pre-transplant donor and recipient T cells. Donor T cell macrochimerism was defined as a peak of at least 4% donor T cells among recipient peripheral blood mononuclear cells. Rather than being sequenced by the commercial service, samples from three later patients were sequenced in-house on an Illumina MiSeq and processed with MiXCR. Graft-versus-host and host-versus-graft alloreactive T cell clones were tracked in the graft, circulation and bone marrow after intestinal transplantation using bulk TCR-beta CDR3 sequencing. Of the 20 to 30 intestinal transplant recipients enrolled in the cohort, one of whom was a retransplant, 3 patients without pretransplant specimens were excluded. Results the study describes overall, beyond this receptor: In patients with donor T cell macrochimerism, the allografts had high GvH to HvG T cell clonal ratios. GvH clones turned up in recipient bone marrow, with some appearing earlier in ileal mucosa or blood, a pattern consistent with an intestinal mucosal origin. Peak levels of circulating GvH clones were associated with declines in HvG clones early after transplant. Conclusions were limited by the relatively low number and heterogeneity of intestinal transplant patients.

Comments on this clone: Its antigen is currently not known. Within one base of it there is no much larger clone, and no base qualities were kept.

The germline ends are 17 bases apart after V is trimmed by 5 bases and J by 3 bases. Sequences LGHNT (CDR1) and FRNRAP (CDR2) are obtained from the germline V gene. From the cysteine up to the phenylalanine, the CDR3 has a length of 15 residues. Of all the DNA, just the CDR3 is kept, 45 bases in frame from base 1. The protocol used for the library was the immunoSEQ multiplex PCR assay. High-throughput TCR-beta CDR3 sequencing of genomic DNA from most patients was performed by Adaptive Biotechnologies. The paper's data handling went like this. TCR sequencing data for roughly 18 patients were retrieved from Adaptive's ImmunoSEQ software; a few other patients were processed with MiXCR and VDJtools. Because the origin of CDR3 nucleotide sequences shared between donor and recipient could not be assigned, those sequences were removed. To count as alloreactive, a clone needed at least 2-fold expansion over unstimulated cells and a minimum CFSE-low frequency of 0.002% (template counts) or 0.001% (read counts). Clones detected in sequenced pre-transplant spleen, lymph node, or MLR CFSE-low populations of the donor or recipient were defined as mappable. Cumulative frequency of alloreactive clones was calculated as a percentage of all sequences weighted by copy number. The source is immuneACCESS, and TCRdb retained only in-frame sequences with V and J called. Part of the clones is not carried over; for the studies checked, unresolved V genes explain less than half of this, and the remainder is unexplained. V, J and clone size are taken as reported in that table, and D and trimming were inferred from the DNA itself. The sample yields about 97,000 clones; about nine tenths were counted once. About 16% of the sample rests with the top ten.

In the first month after transplant, blood samples were collected up to 4 times, and after that at least monthly when available. In this chain, TRBV12-5 is recombined with TRBJ2-7; the D call could be TRBD1 or TRBD2, with each sharing 5 bases. This TCR was sampled from a human patient who received an intestinal transplant, so some T cells may come from the graft donor. The sequenced sample was PBMCs, obtained 450 to 460 days after intestinal transplant. The encoded CDR3 is CASGEDVGASYEQYF. Here is the DNA: TGTGCTAGTGGTGAGGATGTCGGGGCCAGCTACGAGCAGTACTTC.